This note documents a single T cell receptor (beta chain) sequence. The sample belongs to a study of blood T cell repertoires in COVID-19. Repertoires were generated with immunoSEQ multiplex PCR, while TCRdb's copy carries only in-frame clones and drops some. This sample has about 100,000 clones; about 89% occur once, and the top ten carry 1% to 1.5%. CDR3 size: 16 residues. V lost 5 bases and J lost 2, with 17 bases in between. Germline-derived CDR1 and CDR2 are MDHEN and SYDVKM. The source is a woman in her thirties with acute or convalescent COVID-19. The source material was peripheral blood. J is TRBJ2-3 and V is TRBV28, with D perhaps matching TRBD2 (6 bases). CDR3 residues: CASSLKRLVYTDTQYF. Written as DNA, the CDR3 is TGTGCCAGCAGTCTGAAGCGACTAGTCTACACAGATACGCAGTATTTT.